This is a list of T cell receptor beta chains from one sample in a study of T cells in Graves' hyperthyroidism and ophthalmopathy. TCRdb recomputed calls from the multiplex PCR reads with MiXCR, one row per CDR3 protein. The sample has 350,000 to 450,000 distinct CDR3 sequences; around 15% are singletons. The source material was blood. These receptor sequences come from a man between 50 and 59 years old with Graves' ophthalmopathy. Each CDR3 is given with its conserved first and last residue. The D gene is left open where the match is weak. Some rows have no size entry. The others give once, few or many, or a class for an expanded clone.

D	V	size	J	DNA	CDR3
TRBD1	TRBV28	many	TRBJ1-2	TGTGCCAGCAGTCCGAACAAGGGACAGGTCTATGGCTACACCTTC	CASSPNKGQVYGYTF
NA	TRBV12-3/TRBV12-4	many	TRBJ2-7	TGTGCCAGCAGTCTCGCAGGTCGGGTCCCCTACGAGCAGTACTTC	CASSLAGRVPYEQYF
NA	TRBV29-1	many	TRBJ2-3	TGCAGCGTTGAAGCTTCGGGGGAGGTAGCAGATACGCAGTATTTT	CSVEASGEVADTQYF
NA	TRBV14	NA	TRBJ1-1	TGTGCCAGCAGCCAAGATAACAGGCTAAACACTGAAGCTTTCTTT	CASSQDNRLNTEAFF
NA	TRBV5-1	NA	TRBJ2-1	TGCGCCAGCAGCCCCGGGACACAGTGGGGCAATGAGCAGTTCTTC	CASSPGTQWGNEQFF
TRBD2	TRBV9	many	TRBJ2-2	TGTGCCAGCAGCGTTGCGGGAGGGCCATTCACCGGGGAGCTGTTTTTT	CASSVAGGPFTGELFF
TRBD1	TRBV7-9	NA	TRBJ1-5	TGTGCCAGCAGCTTAGCTTGGCAGGGGGATGAGCCCCAGCATTTT	CASSLAWQGDEPQHF
NA	TRBV6-6	once	TRBJ2-5	TGTGCCAGCAGTTACTCGTCAGGGTCCACGGAGACCCAGTACTTC	CASSYSSGSTETQYF
NA	TRBV7-9	NA	TRBJ2-1	TGTGCCAGCAGAGACTTAGGGACTCGTTCCTACAATGAGCAGTTCTTC	CASRDLGTRSYNEQFF
TRBD1	TRBV3-1	many	TRBJ1-3	TGTGCCAGCAGCCAGACAGGGAGCTCTGGAAACACCATATATTTT	CASSQTGSSGNTIYF
TRBD2	TRBV9	many	TRBJ2-7	TGTGCCAGCAGCGCCCAAGCGGGAGAACGCTACGAGCAGTACTTC	CASSAQAGERYEQYF
NA	TRBV11-2	many	TRBJ2-2	TGTGCCAGCAGCTTAGATTCCGCCGGGGAGCTGTTTTTT	CASSLDSAGELFF
TRBD2	TRBV2	many	TRBJ2-7	TGTGCCAGCAGCCCGGGGACTAGCGGGATTTACGAGCAGTACTTC	CASSPGTSGIYEQYF
TRBD1	TRBV3-1	NA	TRBJ1-1	TGTGCCAGCAGCCAAGTGGCCACAGGGGGAGCTTTCTTT	CASSQVATGGAFF
NA	TRBV20-1	many	TRBJ2-1	TGCAGTACTCTAGGTCTAGCGTTCAGCTCCTACAATGAGCAGTTCTTC	CSTLGLAFSSYNEQFF
NA	TRBV20-1	few	TRBJ2-7	TGCAGTGCCCAGGGACACCGTACCTACGAGCAGTACTTC	CSAQGHRTYEQYF
TRBD2	TRBV20-1	many	TRBJ2-2	TGCAGTGCCCCGGGACTAGCGGGAGCCGCGAACACCGGGGAGCTGTTTTTT	CSAPGLAGAANTGELFF
NA	TRBV10-3	NA	TRBJ2-6	TGTGCCATCAGTCCAGATAGGGGGTCTGGGGCCAACGTCCTGACTTTC	CAISPDRGSGANVLTF
TRBD1	TRBV20-1	few	TRBJ1-5	TGCAGTGCTGATCGGACAGGGGCTTACAATCAGCCCCAGCATTTT	CSADRTGAYNQPQHF
TRBD1	TRBV12-3/TRBV12-4	few	TRBJ2-5	TGTGCCAGCAAGACAGGGCGAGAGACCCAGTACTTC	CASKTGRETQYF
NA	TRBV28	many	TRBJ2-7	TGTGCCAGCAGTTCCAGGGGAGGCTACGAGCAGTACTTC	CASSSRGGYEQYF
TRBD2	TRBV7-8	many	TRBJ2-5	TGTGCCAGCAGCGACGCCGGGACTAGCGGCCAAGAGACCCAGTACTTC	CASSDAGTSGQETQYF
TRBD2	TRBV28	many	TRBJ2-7	TGTGCCAGCAGGGGGACTACTTCCTACGAGCAGTACTTC	CASRGTTSYEQYF
TRBD1	TRBV5-1	NA	TRBJ2-3	TGCGCCAGCAGCCCGGGACAGGAGGACACAGATACGCAGTATTTT	CASSPGQEDTDTQYF
NA	TRBV5-1	few	TRBJ2-7	TGCGCCAGCAGCTTGGAGGCAGGGGTAGAGCAGTACTTC	CASSLEAGVEQYF
NA	TRBV5-1	many	TRBJ2-5	TGCGCCAGCAGCAGGGGGGACAGACAAGAGACCCAGTACTTC	CASSRGDRQETQYF
TRBD2	TRBV6-1	many	TRBJ2-7	TGTGCCAGCACCCCACTAGCGGGAGCGGGCGAGCAGTACTTC	CASTPLAGAGEQYF
NA	TRBV28	NA	TRBJ2-2	TGTGCCAGCACCCCGGTGCTGACAGAGAACACCGGGGAGCTGTTTTTT	CASTPVLTENTGELFF
NA	TRBV27	NA	TRBJ1-5	TGTGCCAGCAGTTCAAAGAATAGCAATCAGCCCCAGCATTTT	CASSSKNSNQPQHF
TRBD2	TRBV7-8	many	TRBJ2-1	TGTGCCAGCAGCTTAACGGGAGGCCTAAACAATGAGCAGTTCTTC	CASSLTGGLNNEQFF
TRBD1	TRBV27	many	TRBJ2-1	TGTGCCAGCGCTATGGGACAGGGTTTCTGGGATGAGCAGTTCTTC	CASAMGQGFWDEQFF
TRBD2	TRBV12-3/TRBV12-4	many	TRBJ2-7	TGTGCCAGCAGTCTTAGTGGGGGGGAGCCCTACGAGCAGTACTTC	CASSLSGGEPYEQYF
NA	TRBV19	NA	TRBJ2-7	TGTGCCAGTAGTATTGTTGCGGGGTACGAGCAGTACTTC	CASSIVAGYEQYF
NA	TRBV20-1	NA	TRBJ1-2	TGCAGTGCCCTAGAAAATGACGGGTATGGCTACACCTTC	CSALENDGYGYTF
TRBD2	TRBV2	many	TRBJ2-7	TGTGCCAGCACTTTCCATCCTGCTAGCGGGAGTGTCGACGAGCAGTACTTC	CASTFHPASGSVDEQYF
NA	TRBV20-1	many	TRBJ2-3	TGCAGTGCTGACACGGAAGATACGCAGTATTTT	CSADTEDTQYF
NA	TRBV19	NA	TRBJ1-4	TGTGCCAGCCGGTTTGGGGTACTACTGTTTTTT	CASRFGVLLFF
NA	TRBV20-1	few	TRBJ2-7	TGCAGTGCTAGGGCAGGGCAGCGGGTCTACGAGCAGTACTTC	CSARAGQRVYEQYF
NA	TRBV27	many	TRBJ1-1	TGTGCCAGCAGCAAAACAGGGCAGTTGTACACTGAAGCTTTCTTT	CASSKTGQLYTEAFF
NA	TRBV24-1	many	TRBJ1-5	TGTGCCACCAGTGATGAGGGCAGGGTTCAGCCCCAGCATTTT	CATSDEGRVQPQHF
NA	TRBV7-8	few	TRBJ1-2	TGTGCCAGCAGCCAAACAGGGTCCCTCTATGGCTACACCTTC	CASSQTGSLYGYTF
TRBD2	TRBV6-1	NA	TRBJ2-1	TGTGCCAGCCGCCTGGGGGGGGGGAGCCCCGCCAATGAGCAGTTCTTC	CASRLGGGSPANEQFF
NA	TRBV7-9	NA	TRBJ2-2	TGTGCCAGCAGCATCGGGTCGGCCGGGGAGCTGTTTTTT	CASSIGSAGELFF
TRBD2	TRBV28	NA	TRBJ2-4	TGTGCCTCCGGACGGGAGGGCATTCAGTACTTC	CASGREGIQYF
NA	TRBV28	NA	TRBJ2-2	TGTGCCAGCAGGACAGCGGCCGGGGAGCTGTTTTTT	CASRTAAGELFF
NA	TRBV6-1	many	TRBJ2-5	TGTGCCAGCAGTGAAATTGCGGGCACTGGGTATGACCAGTACTTC	CASSEIAGTGYDQYF
TRBD2	TRBV11-2	many	TRBJ2-1	TGTGCCAGCAGCTTAGAGATCCTAGCGGGAGGTGGCCATGAGCAGTTCTTC	CASSLEILAGGGHEQFF
TRBD1	TRBV27	NA	TRBJ2-2	TGTGCCAGCAGACCTCGTTGGGGGACAGACACCGGGGAGCTGTTTTTT	CASRPRWGTDTGELFF
NA	TRBV10-2	NA	TRBJ2-3	TGCGCCAGCAGTGAGTATGCGGGGGATACGCAGTATTTT	CASSEYAGDTQYF
NA	TRBV19	NA	TRBJ1-3	TGTGCCAGTACCCCTCCTAGATCGGGGGTCTACGGAAACACCATATATTTT	CASTPPRSGVYGNTIYF
NA	TRBV20-1	many	TRBJ2-7	TGCAGTGCTAGACTACAGGGGGGGCAGGGGCGGCCGGGTGGTTACGAGCAGTACTTC	CSARLQGGQGRPGGYEQYF